A single sample gave rise to the 22 T cell receptor beta chains below, sequenced in a study of T cell responses to AZD1222 COVID-19 vaccine. The data were produced by immunoSEQ multiplex PCR, yet TCRdb's version contains in-frame clones alone and is incomplete. Of about 97,000 clones listed, around 87% were seen once; the top ten hold roughly 10%. Sequenced material: peripheral blood, taken 28 days after the second AZD1222 dose. Every receptor here comes from an adult who received the AZD1222 COVID-19 vaccine.

V is TRBV28 and J is TRBJ2-7, with 10 bases that match TRBD2. J gave up 3 bases and V 8 bases, and 7 bases lay outside the gene matches. CDR3 size: 14 residues. CDR1 MDHEN and CDR2 SYDVKM come from the germline V gene. The CDR3 spells CASGIAGGLYEQYF. In nucleotides, the CDR3 is TGTGCCAGCGGGATAGCGGGAGGCCTCTACGAGCAGTACTTC.

The V gene is TRBV5-1, the J gene TRBJ2-2; a weak D match, TRBD1 (5 bases). The CDR3 sequence is 15 residues long. Looked up from germline, CDR1 is SGHRS and CDR2 is YFSETQ. The ends were cut back, 2 bases at V and 3 bases at J, with 11 bases in the middle. CDR3 protein: CASSFGRADTGELFF. DNA for the CDR3: TGCGCCAGCAGCTTTGGCAGGGCGGACACCGGGGAGCTGTTTTTT.

V gene TRBV2 combines with J gene TRBJ1-1; D is perhaps TRBD1 (5 bases). Germline V gene data show CDR1 as SNHLY and CDR2 as FYNNEI. Trimming pared 3 bases from V and 1 base from J, leaving 9 bases between. The CDR3 has 14 amino acids. The CDR3 DNA is TGTGCCAGCAGTGATCCGAGGGGGAACACTGAAGCTTTCTTT. Protein: CASSDPRGNTEAFF.

The CDR3 loop reads CASSLIATGYTGELFF. The DNA for the CDR3 is TGTGCCAGCAGTTTGATCGCGACAGGGTACACCGGGGAGCTGTTTTTT. The chain recombines TRBV27 with TRBJ2-2; 7 bases map to TRBD1. V lost 3 bases, J lost 3 bases, and 7 bases stayed unmatched. Germline lookup yields CDR1 MNHEY and CDR2 SMNVEV (reference sequence). The CDR3 spans 16 residues.

This clone was seen a few times. The chain combines TRBV11-2 with TRBJ2-1; perhaps TRBD2 as D (6 bases). Germline CDR1 SGHAT, CDR2 FQNNGV. The ends were cut back, 3 bases at V and 11 bases at J, with 11 bases in the middle. The CDR3 has 12 residues. The CDR3 nucleotides are TGTGCCAGCAGCTTTGGCGGGACCCAGCAGTTCTTC. This gives the protein CASSFGGTQQFF.

The genes are TRBV28 and TRBJ2-5; perhaps TRBD2 as D (6 bases). Germline V gives CDR1 MDHEN, CDR2 SYDVKM. The CDR3 covers 13 residues. V was cut by 3 bases and J by 2 bases, with 7 bases left in between. CDR3 protein: CASSFSGQETQYF. CDR3 DNA: TGTGCCAGCAGTTTTAGCGGACAAGAGACCCAGTACTTC.

The V and J genes are TRBV5-1 and TRBJ1-2; D is ambiguous. Germline assignment: CDR1 SGHRS and CDR2 YFSETQ. The CDR3 sequence is 13 residues long. Trimming stripped 2 bases from V and 7 bases from J, with 12 bases between. Here the CDR3 DNA reads TGCGCCAGCAGCTTCGACCCGGGCCTTGGCTACACCTTC. Protein product: CASSFDPGLGYTF.

The chain couples TRBV7-9 to TRBJ2-6; the match to TRBD1 covers 8 bases. The CDR3 consists of 16 residues. V lost 4 bases and J lost 2; bases outside the gene matches: 4. Per germline, CDR1 SEHNR and CDR2 FQNEAQ (reference sequence). The CDR3 spells CASSSQQGAGANVLTF. CDR3 bases: TGTGCCAGCAGCTCTCAACAGGGGGCTGGGGCCAACGTCCTGACTTTC.

J is TRBJ2-5 and V is TRBV21-1; the table's D call of TRBD2 was not tested on the DNA. TRBV21-1 is shown as a pseudogene. The CDR3 consists of 13 residues. CDR3 bases: TGTGCCAGCAAAGGACTAGGACACGAGACCCAGTACTTC. Translation gives CASKGLGHETQYF.

This chain connects TRBV6-2 or TRBV6-3 to TRBJ1-5; 7 positions agree with TRBD1. Germline trimming cut 6 bases from V and 9 bases from J; bases unmatched to any gene: 8. The CDR3 spans 13 residues. Per germline, CDR1 MNHEY and CDR2 SVGEGT. CDR3 DNA sequence: TGTGCCAGCAGCGACAGGGCAAAGGGGCCCCAGCATTTT. Translated, it gives CASSDRAKGPQHF.

The chain recombines TRBV5-5 with TRBJ1-1; D unclear. This CDR3 region has 11 residues. Germline V gene lookup returns CDR1 SGHKS and CDR2 YYEKEE (reference sequence). Trimming took 0 bases from V and 8 from J, leaving 5 bases between them. Here the CDR3 DNA reads TGTGCCAGCAGCTTGGAAACAGAAGCTTTCTTT. It specifies CASSLETEAFF.

This clone is a singleton in its sample. The V call is TRBV19, the J call TRBJ2-7; possibly TRBD1 or TRBD2 for D (6 bases each). This CDR3 is 15 amino acids long. Trimming shortened V by 3 bases and J by 0 bases, and 12 bases separated the two germline ends. Germline V CDR1 and CDR2: LNHDA, SQIVND (reference sequence). The CDR3, as DNA: TGTGCCAGTAGTATTTGGGGGGCTGCCTCCTACGAGCAGTACTTC. Its protein product is CASSIWGAASYEQYF.

The chain carries TRBV7-9 and TRBJ2-5, with a weak D call TRBD2 (6 bases). With 3 bases removed from V and 1 base from J, the gap between germline ends came to 12 bases. Germline values: CDR1 SEHNR, CDR2 FQNEAQ (reference sequence). The CDR3 loop spans 15 amino acids. The CDR3 DNA follows: TGTGCCAGCAGCTTTTGGGGGGAGTCCCAAGAGACCCAGTACTTC. Amino acids: CASSFWGESQETQYF.

The chain couples TRBV7-2 to TRBJ2-3; TRBD2 agrees at 8 bases. The germline V gene has CDR1 SGHTA and CDR2 FQGNSA. The ends lost 0 bases at V and 1 base at J; junction bases unmatched: 3. CDR3 length: 16 amino acids. The CDR3 here is CASSLAAGVGTDTQYF. The CDR3 DNA reads TGTGCCAGCAGCTTAGCAGCGGGAGTGGGCACAGATACGCAGTATTTT.

This chain connects TRBV27 to TRBJ1-1; D not resolved. Trimming cost V 2 bases and J 4 bases, with 8 bases left between them. Germline lookup yields CDR1 MNHEY and CDR2 SMNVEV (reference sequence). The CDR3 is 13 residues long. CDR3 coding DNA: TGTGCCAGCAGTTTAGGGAGCGGCACTGAAGCTTTCTTT. Protein sequence: CASSLGSGTEAFF.

V and J are TRBV19 and TRBJ2-2; D uncertain. The CDR3 has 11 residues. V was trimmed by 3 bases and J by 5 bases, leaving 1 base between them. The V gene's germline CDR1 is LNHDA and CDR2 SQIVND (reference sequence). The CDR3 region is CASSMTGELFF. The CDR3, as DNA: TGTGCCAGTAGTATGACCGGGGAGCTGTTTTTT.

The J gene is TRBJ2-3, the V gene TRBV14; 10 bases fit TRBD1. The CDR3 has 17 amino acids. The J segment lost 3 bases and the V segment lost 0 bases, leaving 6 bases of the junction unmatched. Germline-derived CDR1 and CDR2 are SGHDN and FVKESK. CDR3 nucleotides: TGTGCCAGCAGCCAAGATGCCGGGACAGGGGTAACAGATACGCAGTATTTT. This sequence encodes CASSQDAGTGVTDTQYF. Together with reference TRBV14 and TRBJ2-3, the CDR3 gives the full variable domain: EAGVTQFPSHSVIEKGQTVTLRCDPISGHDNLYWYRRVMGKEIKFLLHFVKESKQDESGMPNNRFLAERTGGTYSTLKVQPAELEDSGVYFCASSQDAGTGVTDTQYFGPGTRLTVL.

This rearrangement joins TRBV4-3 to TRBJ2-7; D call uncertain. Germline values: CDR1 LGHNA, CDR2 YSLEER. The V end lost 1 base, the J end lost 0 bases, and 10 bases lay between the germline ends. CDR3 length: 15 residues. The CDR3 nucleotides read TGCGCCAGCAGCCAAGTCTACGGTAGCTCCTACGAGCAGTACTTC. Encoded protein: CASSQVYGSSYEQYF.

The CDR3, as DNA: TGCAGCGTAAGTGGGGGCCCTGTGGCGGATACGCAGTATTTT. Translating gives CSVSGGPVADTQYF. V and J are TRBV29-1 and TRBJ2-3; perhaps TRBD1 as D (6 bases). This CDR3 comprises 14 residues. Trimming shortened V by 6 bases and J by 6 bases, and 19 bases separated the two germline ends. Germline V CDR1 and CDR2: SQVTM, ANQGSEA.

The V call is TRBV29-1, the J call TRBJ1-1; no clear D gene. V lost 4 bases and J lost 7, with 13 bases in between. CDR1 and CDR2 from the germline V gene are SQVTM and ANQGSEA. This CDR3 region has 12 residues. For the CDR3, the DNA is TGCAGCGTTGTGGCAGGTGATGGTGAAGCTTTCTTT. Translating it yields CSVVAGDGEAFF.

The rearrangement links TRBV19 to TRBJ1-2; the D is unclear. The V end was cut by 1 base, the J end by 5 bases, with 8 bases between. The germline CDR1 and CDR2 sequences are LNHDA and SQIVND (reference sequence). The CDR3 is 13 residues long. This chain's CDR3 is CASSIGEEYGYTF. In nucleotides, the CDR3 is TGTGCCAGTAGTATAGGCGAGGAGTATGGCTACACCTTC.

The chain carries TRBV5-5 and TRBJ2-2; D gene ambiguous. V lost 4 bases, J lost 4 bases, and 11 bases lay in between. The CDR3 loop spans 14 amino acids. Germline values: CDR1 SGHKS, CDR2 YYEKEE (reference sequence). CDR3 residues: CASSTDPTTGELFF. As DNA, the CDR3 is TGTGCCAGCAGCACAGACCCAACCACCGGGGAGCTGTTTTTT. The whole variable domain, filled in from reference TRBV5-5 and TRBJ2-2, reads DAGVTQSPTHLIKTRGQQVTLRCSPISGHKSVSWYQQVLGQGPQFIFQYYEKEERGRGNFPDRFSARQFPNYSSELNVNALLLGDSALYLCASSTDPTTGELFFGEGSRLTVL.